This TCR beta chain was recovered during a study of T cells in Graves' hyperthyroidism and ophthalmopathy. Study-level information: The blood sample was taken at first diagnosis, before treatment began.

Study-wide findings and caveats: Model predictions of ophthalmopathy came a median about six months before onset.

There were TCR beta CDR3 regions amplified from RNA transcripts. During a first-round RT-PCR of the TCR CDR3, the HTBI primer set was used. TCRdb used MiXCR to reprocess the multiplex PCR reads, holding one entry per CDR3 protein. The sample has some 620,000 distinct CDR3 sequences, around 16% seen once; the top ten hold 3.8%. The source of the PBMCs was roughly 10 ml of fresh peripheral blood. As regards this clonotype: Its specificity is unknown.

Germline loops: CDR1 DFQATT, CDR2 SNEGSKA (reference sequence). This CDR3 has 13 residues. The sequence was obtained from a woman in her 30s with Graves' hyperthyroidism. The specimen was blood. The chain carries TRBV20-1 and TRBJ2-7; weak D call: TRBD1 (6 bases). CDR3 in amino acids: CSTGDTYSYEQYF. DNA of the CDR3: TGCAGCACCGGGGACACATACTCCTACGAGCAGTACTTC.